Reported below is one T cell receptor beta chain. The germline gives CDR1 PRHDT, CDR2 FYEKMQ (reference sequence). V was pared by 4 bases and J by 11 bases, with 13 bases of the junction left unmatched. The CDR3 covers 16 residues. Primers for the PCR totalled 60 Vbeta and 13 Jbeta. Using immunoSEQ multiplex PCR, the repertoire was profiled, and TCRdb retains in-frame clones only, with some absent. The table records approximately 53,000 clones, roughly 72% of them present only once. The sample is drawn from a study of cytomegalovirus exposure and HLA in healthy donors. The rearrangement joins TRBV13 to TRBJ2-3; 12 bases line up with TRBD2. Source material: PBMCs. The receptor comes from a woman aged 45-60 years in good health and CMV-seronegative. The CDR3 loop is CASSSPTSGRRFEQYF. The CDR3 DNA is TGTGCCAGCAGCTCCCCCACTAGCGGGAGGAGATTTGAGCAGTATTTT. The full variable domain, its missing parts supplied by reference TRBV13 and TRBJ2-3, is AAGVIQSPRHLIKEKRETATLKCYPIPRHDTVYWYQQGPGQDPQFLISFYEKMQSDKGSIPDRFSAQQFSDYHSELNMSSLELGDSALYFCASSSPTSGRRFEQYFGPGTRLTVL.